The entry that follows covers one T cell receptor beta chain sequence. For the library, individual cDNA molecules each received unique molecular identifiers. TCRdb ran MiXCR on the RACE reads and lists one entry per CDR3 protein. The sample carries 180,000 or so distinct CDR3 sequences, under 35% recorded once. This entry is derived from a study of human T cells and chemical hapten exposure. For the study at large: Women made up most patients, who had alopecia areata, totalis or universalis.

Described time point: pre-sensitization, week 0. The sample's treatment: therapeutic diphenylcyclopropenone sensitization with weekly scalp DPC. Prior to application of each patch test, blood was drawn. The CDR3 has 13 amino acids. The V and J ends lost 4 bases and 7 bases respectively, with 13 bases between them. Germline lookup yields CDR1 MNHEY and CDR2 SVGAGI. The source material was whole blood, sampled in connection with sensitization to the hapten diphenylcyclopropenone (DPC). The TCR was taken from a woman under 40 with alopecia areata. Some clones in this sample may be carry-over from other donors' samples. J is TRBJ1-1 and V is TRBV6-5; D might be TRBD1 (5 bases). This chain's CDR3 is CASSSLRGGEAFF. The CDR3 region has the DNA TGTGCCAGCAGTTCTTTAAGGGGTGGTGAAGCTTTCTTT.